This is a list of T cell receptor beta chains from one sample in a study of type 1 regulatory T cells. TCRdb called the reads again in MiXCR, with one record for every CDR3 protein. The data contain approximately 97,000 distinct CDR3 sequences, roughly 28% of them singletons. The specimen sequenced was CD4+ T cells, either the whole sample or a sorted fraction (not recorded which). The source is a human donor in good health. Each CDR3 is given with its conserved first and last residue. The order of the fields is clone size, D gene, J gene, V gene, CDR3 length, CDR3 protein, CDR3 DNA. The D gene is left open where the match is weak. Clone size is stated in some rows and not others, as once, few, many or a class when expanded.

size: once; D: TRBD2; J: TRBJ2-5; V: TRBV20-1; length: 15; CDR3: CSATLGGGVQETQYF; DNA: TGCAGTGCTACTCTTGGGGGAGGGGTCCAAGAGACCCAGTACTTC
size: few; D: TRBD2; J: TRBJ2-7; V: TRBV27; length: 14; CDR3: CASGSGSRFYEQYF; DNA: TGTGCCAGCGGAAGCGGGAGTCGATTTTACGAGCAGTACTTC
size: -; D: TRBD1; J: TRBJ2-1; V: TRBV24-1; length: 18; CDR3: CATIFGTGGESSYNEQFF; DNA: TGTGCCACCATCTTCGGGACAGGGGGCGAAAGCTCCTACAATGAGCAGTTCTTC
size: -; D: TRBD1; J: TRBJ2-1; V: TRBV20-1; length: 17; CDR3: CSARDLTGTGGYNEQFF; DNA: TGCAGTGCTAGAGATCTTACCGGGACAGGGGGATACAATGAGCAGTTCTTC
size: -; D: TRBD2; J: TRBJ2-1; V: TRBV20-1; length: 18; CDR3: CSARDEGLAGGIYNEQFF; DNA: TGCAGTGCCAGGGACGAGGGACTAGCGGGAGGGATATACAATGAGCAGTTCTTC
size: -; D: -; J: TRBJ1-1; V: TRBV27; length: 18; CDR3: CASSFAPRQLGLVTEAFF; DNA: TGTGCCAGCAGTTTTGCTCCGCGACAATTGGGTTTGGTTACTGAAGCTTTCTTT
size: -; D: TRBD2; J: TRBJ2-1; V: TRBV11-2; length: 16; CDR3: CASSLLTSGSVDEQFF; DNA: TGTGCCAGCAGCTTATTAACTAGCGGGAGTGTTGATGAGCAGTTCTTC
size: many; D: TRBD1; J: TRBJ2-7; V: TRBV5-1; length: 15; CDR3: CASCPSGQSSDEQYF; DNA: TGCGCCAGCTGTCCATCGGGACAGTCGTCCGACGAGCAGTACTTC
size: -; D: -; J: TRBJ1-1; V: TRBV7-3; length: 13; CDR3: CASVLAQGTEAFF; DNA: TGTGCCAGCGTGTTGGCTCAAGGGACTGAAGCTTTCTTT
size: -; D: -; J: TRBJ2-3; V: TRBV5-6; length: 14; CDR3: CASSFTQGKDTQYF; DNA: TGTGCCAGCAGCTTTACTCAGGGGAAAGATACGCAGTATTTT
size: -; D: TRBD2; J: TRBJ2-1; V: TRBV18; length: 13; CDR3: CASEEREDNEQFF; DNA: TGTGCCAGCGAAGAGCGGGAGGACAATGAGCAGTTCTTC
size: -; D: TRBD2; J: TRBJ2-1; V: TRBV2; length: 12; CDR3: CASNSVREWPFF; DNA: TGTGCCAGCAATTCCGTGCGGGAGTGGCCGTTCTTC
size: few; D: -; J: TRBJ1-1; V: TRBV6-5; length: 14; CDR3: CASSPGGRGTEAFF; DNA: TGTGCCAGCAGCCCGGGTGGGCGCGGCACTGAAGCTTTCTTT
size: -; D: -; J: TRBJ2-1; V: TRBV19; length: 15; CDR3: CASSINHFTYNEQFF; DNA: TGTGCCAGTAGTATAAATCACTTCACCTACAATGAGCAGTTCTTC
size: -; D: TRBD1; J: TRBJ1-1; V: TRBV15; length: 15; CDR3: CATSRDHRGNTEAFF; DNA: TGTGCCACCAGCAGAGATCACAGGGGGAACACTGAAGCTTTCTTT
size: -; D: -; J: TRBJ2-1; V: TRBV28; length: 14; CDR3: CASSLWALNNEQFF; DNA: TGTGCCAGCAGTTTATGGGCCCTTAACAATGAGCAGTTCTTC
size: -; D: -; J: TRBJ2-7; V: TRBV5-6; length: 12; CDR3: CASSYNIYEQYF; DNA: TGTGCCAGCAGCTACAACATTTACGAGCAGTACTTC
size: few; D: -; J: TRBJ2-7; V: TRBV6-6; length: 16; CDR3: CASSGPGVAATYEQYF; DNA: TGTGCCAGCAGTGGACCCGGGGTAGCGGCTACCTACGAGCAGTACTTC
size: -; D: TRBD2; J: TRBJ2-5; V: TRBV7-2; length: 17; CDR3: CASSLAGTSGGQETQYF; DNA: TGTGCCAGCAGCTTAGCTGGGACTAGCGGGGGCCAAGAGACCCAGTACTTC
size: -; D: TRBD2; J: TRBJ2-5; V: TRBV4-2; length: 18; CDR3: CASSQELAGGRAVETQYF; DNA: TGTGCCAGCAGCCAAGAGCTAGCGGGAGGCCGGGCAGTAGAGACCCAGTACTTC
size: few; D: TRBD2; J: TRBJ2-5; V: TRBV20-1; length: 14; CDR3: CSANPSGKEETQYF; DNA: TGCAGTGCTAACCCTAGCGGGAAGGAAGAGACCCAGTACTTC
size: -; D: -; J: TRBJ2-3; V: TRBV20-1; length: 14; CDR3: CSTVGGTQADTQYF; DNA: TGCAGTACCGTCGGTGGGACCCAGGCAGATACGCAGTATTTT
size: -; D: -; J: TRBJ2-5; V: TRBV6-9; length: 13; CDR3: CASSRQEEETQYF; DNA: TGTGCCAGCAGCCGACAGGAGGAGGAGACCCAGTACTTC
size: few; D: -; J: TRBJ1-6; V: TRBV6-6; length: 14; CDR3: CASSLPGRTSPLHF; DNA: TGTGCCAGCAGTCTTCCGGGACGTACTTCACCCCTCCACTTT
size: -; D: -; J: TRBJ2-5; V: TRBV29-1; length: 12; CDR3: CSVGGGKETQYF; DNA: TGCAGCGTGGGGGGTGGGAAAGAGACCCAGTACTTC
size: few; D: TRBD2; J: TRBJ2-5; V: TRBV14; length: 18; CDR3: CASSQDSAGGPVLETQYF; DNA: TGTGCCAGCAGCCAAGATTCGGCGGGAGGGCCCGTTTTAGAGACCCAGTACTTC
size: -; D: -; J: TRBJ1-1; V: TRBV5-1; length: 13; CDR3: CASSLQDLTEAFF; DNA: TGCGCCAGCAGCTTGCAGGACCTAACTGAAGCTTTCTTT
size: -; D: -; J: TRBJ2-2; V: TRBV24-1; length: 15; CDR3: CATSAERPNTGELFF; DNA: TGTGCCACCAGTGCAGAGCGCCCGAACACCGGGGAGCTGTTTTTT
size: few; D: -; J: TRBJ1-5; V: TRBV20-1; length: 15; CDR3: CSAREVEGSNQPQHF; DNA: TGCAGTGCTAGAGAGGTTGAGGGGAGCAATCAGCCCCAGCATTTT
size: -; D: -; J: TRBJ2-3; V: TRBV19; length: 16; CDR3: CASSIDRAQATDTQYF; DNA: TGTGCCAGTAGTATAGATCGGGCGCAGGCCACAGATACGCAGTATTTT
size: few; D: -; J: TRBJ1-1; V: TRBV5-1; length: 14; CDR3: CASSTGWVNTEAFF; DNA: TGCGCCAGCAGCACAGGTTGGGTGAACACTGAAGCTTTCTTT
size: few; D: -; J: TRBJ2-7; V: TRBV6-2/TRBV6-3; length: 14; CDR3: CASSTRGLPYEQYF; DNA: TGTGCCAGCAGTACTAGAGGGCTGCCCTACGAGCAGTACTTC
size: -; D: -; J: TRBJ1-1; V: TRBV5-1; length: 15; CDR3: CASSFFRDGNTEAFF; DNA: TGCGCCAGCAGCTTCTTCAGGGATGGGAACACTGAAGCTTTCTTT
size: -; D: -; J: TRBJ2-5; V: TRBV18; length: 14; CDR3: CASSPRTYQETQYF; DNA: TGTGCCAGCTCACCGAGGACTTACCAAGAGACCCAGTACTTC
size: once; D: TRBD1; J: TRBJ1-5; V: TRBV9; length: 15; CDR3: CASGVTGGSSQPQHF; DNA: TGTGCCAGCGGCGTAACAGGGGGCTCGAGTCAGCCCCAGCATTTT
size: -; D: -; J: TRBJ1-5; V: TRBV7-8; length: 13; CDR3: CASSFEAYQPQHF; DNA: TGTGCCAGCAGCTTTGAAGCGTATCAGCCCCAGCATTTT
size: -; D: TRBD1; J: TRBJ2-5; V: TRBV6-2/TRBV6-3; length: 19; CDR3: CASSYRQNRGVPTIETQYF; DNA: TGTGCCAGCAGTTACCGGCAGAACAGGGGAGTACCCACAATTGAGACCCAGTACTTC
size: -; D: TRBD2; J: TRBJ2-1; V: TRBV2; length: 15; CDR3: CACYEGLAAVNEQFF; DNA: TGTGCCTGCTACGAAGGACTAGCCGCCGTAAATGAGCAGTTCTTC
size: few; D: TRBD2; J: TRBJ2-1; V: TRBV7-2; length: 16; CDR3: CASSLLRAGGGNEQFF; DNA: TGTGCCAGCAGCTTACTCAGGGCGGGAGGGGGCAATGAGCAGTTCTTC
size: -; D: TRBD2; J: TRBJ2-1; V: TRBV9; length: 16; CDR3: CASGPSASGRAYEQFF; DNA: TGTGCCAGCGGCCCCAGCGCTAGCGGGAGGGCCTATGAGCAGTTCTTC